This T cell receptor (beta chain) was sequenced during a study of shared clonotypes between healthy human individuals. CDR1 LNHDA and CDR2 SQIVND come from the germline V gene (reference sequence). This CDR3 has 15 amino acids. Trimming removed 5 bases from V and 4 bases from J, with 15 bases in between. Profiling relied on immunoSEQ multiplex PCR, and the TCRdb table lists in-frame clones only, not all of them. Of some 510,000 clones in the sample, 79% were seen once. The sample was PBMCs. V is TRBV19 and J is TRBJ2-1, with TRBD2 as a possible D gene (6 bases). The clonotype comes from a middle-aged woman in good health. Some clones in this sample may be carry-over from other donors' samples. The CDR3 here is CASSGGLGTYNEQFF. DNA for the CDR3: TGTGCCAGTAGTGGAGGGCTAGGAACGTACAATGAGCAGTTCTTC.